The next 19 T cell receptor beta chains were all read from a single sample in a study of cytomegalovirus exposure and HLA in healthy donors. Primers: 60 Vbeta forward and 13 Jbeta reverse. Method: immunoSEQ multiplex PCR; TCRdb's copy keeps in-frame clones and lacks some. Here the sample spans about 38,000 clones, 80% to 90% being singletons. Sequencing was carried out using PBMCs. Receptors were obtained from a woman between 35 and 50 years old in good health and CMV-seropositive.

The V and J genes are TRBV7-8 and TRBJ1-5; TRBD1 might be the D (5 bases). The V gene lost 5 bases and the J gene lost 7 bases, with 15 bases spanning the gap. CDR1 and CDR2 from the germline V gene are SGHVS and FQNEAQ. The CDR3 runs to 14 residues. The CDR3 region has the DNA TGTGCCAGCAGCCAGGGTGATGGTGGGCAGCCCCAGCATTTT. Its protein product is CASSQGDGGQPQHF.

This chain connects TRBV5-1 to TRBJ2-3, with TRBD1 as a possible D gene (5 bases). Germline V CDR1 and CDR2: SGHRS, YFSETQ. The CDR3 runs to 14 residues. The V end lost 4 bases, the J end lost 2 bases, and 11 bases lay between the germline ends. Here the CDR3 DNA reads TGCGCCAGCAGCATACCACAGGTCACAGATACGCAGTATTTT. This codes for CASSIPQVTDTQYF.

The CDR3 DNA is TGTGCCAGCAGCCGGAATCTCGGGGGCGAGCAGTACTTC. It specifies CASSRNLGGEQYF. The chain employs TRBV14 and TRBJ2-7; TRBD2 is a possible D gene (6 bases). Per germline, CDR1 SGHDN and CDR2 FVKESK. V lost 4 bases and J lost 6, with 13 bases in between. This CDR3 comprises 13 residues.

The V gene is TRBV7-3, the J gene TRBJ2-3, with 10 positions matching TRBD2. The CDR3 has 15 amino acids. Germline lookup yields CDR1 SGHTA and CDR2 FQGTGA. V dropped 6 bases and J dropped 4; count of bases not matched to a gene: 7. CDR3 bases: TGTGCCAGCAGTCAGCGGGGGGGCCAGGCAGATACGCAGTATTTT. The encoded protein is CASSQRGGQADTQYF.

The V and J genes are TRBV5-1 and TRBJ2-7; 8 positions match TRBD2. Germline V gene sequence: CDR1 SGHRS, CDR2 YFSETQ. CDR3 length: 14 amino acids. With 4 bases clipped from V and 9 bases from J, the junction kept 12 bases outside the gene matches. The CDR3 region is CASSAGLGHCGQYF. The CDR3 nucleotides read TGCGCCAGCAGCGCGGGACTAGGCCACTGCGGGCAGTACTTC. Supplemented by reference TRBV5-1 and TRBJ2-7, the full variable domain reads KAGVTQTPRYLIKTRGQQVTLSCSPISGHRSVSWYQQTPGQGLQFLFEYFSETQRNKGNFPGRFSGRQFSNSRSEMNVSTLELGDSALYLCASSAGLGHCGQYFGPGTRLTVT.

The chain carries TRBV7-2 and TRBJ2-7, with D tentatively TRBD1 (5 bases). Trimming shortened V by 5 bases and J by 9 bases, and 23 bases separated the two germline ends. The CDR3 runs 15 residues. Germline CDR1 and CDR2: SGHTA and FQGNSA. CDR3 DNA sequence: TGTGCCAGCAGCCCCCGCCGGCAGGGCGGCTATGGGCAGTACTTC. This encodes CASSPRRQGGYGQYF.

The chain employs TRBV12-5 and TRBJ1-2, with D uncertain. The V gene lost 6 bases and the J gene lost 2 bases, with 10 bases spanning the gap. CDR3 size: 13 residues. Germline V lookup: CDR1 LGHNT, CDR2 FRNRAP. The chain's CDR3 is CASGKGENYGYTF. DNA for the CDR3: TGTGCTAGTGGAAAAGGAGAGAACTATGGCTACACCTTC.

The CDR3 region is CAINYRDLANYGYTF. The CDR3 DNA is TGTGCCATCAACTACAGGGACCTAGCTAACTATGGCTACACCTTC. The genes are TRBV10-3 and TRBJ1-2, with D perhaps matching TRBD1 (6 bases). The CDR3 contains 15 residues. The V and J ends lost 7 bases and 0 bases respectively, with 15 bases between them. Germline CDR1 is ENHRY and CDR2 is SYGVKD.

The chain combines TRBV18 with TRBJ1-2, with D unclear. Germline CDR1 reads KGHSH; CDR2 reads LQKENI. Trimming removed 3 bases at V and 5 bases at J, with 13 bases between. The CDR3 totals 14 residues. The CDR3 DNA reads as TGTGCCAGCTCACCTACGGAGGGTAAATATGGCTACACCTTC. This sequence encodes CASSPTEGKYGYTF.

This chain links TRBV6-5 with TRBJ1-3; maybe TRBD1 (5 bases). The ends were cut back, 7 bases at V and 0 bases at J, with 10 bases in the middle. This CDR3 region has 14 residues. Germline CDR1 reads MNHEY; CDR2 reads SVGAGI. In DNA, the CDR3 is TGTGCCAGCAAACAGGAGCCCTCTGGAAACACCATATATTTT. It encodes CASKQEPSGNTIYF.

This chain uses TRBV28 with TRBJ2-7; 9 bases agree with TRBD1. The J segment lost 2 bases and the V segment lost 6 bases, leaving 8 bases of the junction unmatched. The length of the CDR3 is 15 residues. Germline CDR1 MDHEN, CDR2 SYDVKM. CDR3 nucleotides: TGTGCCAGCAGAACGGGGACAGGGCGAGCCTACGAGCAGTACTTC. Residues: CASRTGTGRAYEQYF.

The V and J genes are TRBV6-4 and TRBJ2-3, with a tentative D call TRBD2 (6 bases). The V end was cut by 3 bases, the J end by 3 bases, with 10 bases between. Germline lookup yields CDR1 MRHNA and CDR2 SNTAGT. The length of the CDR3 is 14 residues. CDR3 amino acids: CASSEGGWTDTQYF. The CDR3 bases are TGTGCCAGCAGTGAGGGGGGTTGGACAGATACGCAGTATTTT.

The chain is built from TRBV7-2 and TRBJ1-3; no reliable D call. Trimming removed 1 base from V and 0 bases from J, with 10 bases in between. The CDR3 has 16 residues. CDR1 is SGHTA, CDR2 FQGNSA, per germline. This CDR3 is CASSLEHTTSGNTIYF. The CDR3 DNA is TGTGCCAGCAGCTTAGAACACACCACCTCTGGAAACACCATATATTTT.

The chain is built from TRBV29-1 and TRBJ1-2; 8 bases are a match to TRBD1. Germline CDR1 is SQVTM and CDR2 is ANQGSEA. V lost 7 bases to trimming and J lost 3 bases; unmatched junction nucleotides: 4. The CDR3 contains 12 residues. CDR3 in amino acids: CSGGQGDYGYTF. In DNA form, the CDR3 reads TGCAGCGGTGGACAGGGAGACTATGGCTACACCTTC.

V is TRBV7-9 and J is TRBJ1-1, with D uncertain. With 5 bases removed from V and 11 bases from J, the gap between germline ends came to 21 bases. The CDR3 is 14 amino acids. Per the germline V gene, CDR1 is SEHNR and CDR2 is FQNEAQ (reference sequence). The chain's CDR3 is CASSQHPTLVGAFF. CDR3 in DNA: TGTGCCAGCAGCCAACATCCGACCTTAGTCGGGGCTTTCTTT.

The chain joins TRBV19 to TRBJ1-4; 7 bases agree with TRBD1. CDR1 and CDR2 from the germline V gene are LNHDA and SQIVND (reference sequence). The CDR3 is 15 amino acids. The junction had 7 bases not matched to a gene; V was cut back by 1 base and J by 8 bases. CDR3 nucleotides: TGTGCCAGTAGTATAGCCGGAACAGGGGTCGAAAAACTGTTTTTT. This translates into CASSIAGTGVEKLFF.

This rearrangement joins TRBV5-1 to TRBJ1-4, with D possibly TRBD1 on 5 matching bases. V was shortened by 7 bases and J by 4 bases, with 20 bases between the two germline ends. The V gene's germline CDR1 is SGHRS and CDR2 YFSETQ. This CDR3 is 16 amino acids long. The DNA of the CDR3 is TGCGCCAGCTTCCTTTGGCGGGGGACGGTTAATGAAAAACTGTTTTTT. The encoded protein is CASFLWRGTVNEKLFF.

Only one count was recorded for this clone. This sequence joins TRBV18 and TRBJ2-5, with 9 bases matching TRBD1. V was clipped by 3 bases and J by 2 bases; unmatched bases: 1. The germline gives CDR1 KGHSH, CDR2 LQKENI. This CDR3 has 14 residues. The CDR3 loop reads CASSPGQGQETQYF. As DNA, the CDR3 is TGTGCCAGCTCACCCGGACAGGGGCAAGAGACCCAGTACTTC. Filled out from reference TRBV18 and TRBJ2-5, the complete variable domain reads NAGVMQNPRHLVRRRGQEARLRCSPMKGHSHVYWYRQLPEEGLKFMVYLQKENIIDESGMPKERFSAEFPKEGPSILRIQQVVRGDSAAYFCASSPGQGQETQYFGPGTRLLVL.

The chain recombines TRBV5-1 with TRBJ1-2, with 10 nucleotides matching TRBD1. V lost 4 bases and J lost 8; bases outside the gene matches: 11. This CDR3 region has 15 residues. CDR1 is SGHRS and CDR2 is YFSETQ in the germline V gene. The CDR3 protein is CASSAEPGTGAGYTF. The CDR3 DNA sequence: TGCGCCAGCAGCGCTGAACCCGGGACAGGGGCGGGCTACACCTTC.